Included here is one T cell receptor beta chain sequence, with context. Those who participated ranged in age from roughly 18 to 90 years and resided in 20 to 25 US areas. Profiled with immunoSEQ multiplex PCR; TCRdb holds only in-frame clones, not every one. The sample includes a few hundred thousand clones, about 87% of them seen just once. The data stem from a study of blood T cell repertoires in COVID-19. Study in general: The study drew acute and convalescent COVID-19 samples from the United States, Italy and Spain.

Germline CDR1 is SGHTA and CDR2 is FQGNSA. The V end was cut by 5 bases, the J end by 6 bases, with 11 bases between. The length of the CDR3 is 13 residues. The sequenced sample was PBMCs or T cells enriched from blood (not recorded which). The receptor comes from a woman in her forties or fifties who had recovered from COVID-19. The gene calls are TRBV7-2 and TRBJ1-5; possible D gene TRBD1, 5 bases. DNA for the CDR3: TGTGCCAGCAGCGGAGGGGTGGCTCAGCCCCAGCATTTT. This translates into CASSGGVAQPQHF.